The 11 T cell receptor beta chains listed next were all sequenced from one sample in a study of CD8+CD57+ T cells in acquired aplastic anemia. Using genomic DNA as the template, TCR beta VDJ and CDR3 profiling was carried out. A single record per CDR3 protein comes from TCRdb applying MiXCR to the reads. Counted here are more than 100,000 distinct CDR3 sequences, less than 45% occurring once; the ten biggest clones make up 8.4%. Sequenced material: sorted CD4+, CD8+, or CD8+CD57+ T cells (not recorded which) from PBMCs. The receptor source for this set is a human donor in good health, serving as a control.

The chain carries TRBV6-1 and TRBJ1-2; D gene uncertain. Between the trimmed V and J ends, which lost 6 bases and 2 bases, there was a span of 16 bases. CDR1 is MNHNS and CDR2 is SASEGT in the germline V gene. This CDR3 is 15 amino acids long. This chain's CDR3 is CASSQGLGENYGYTF. In DNA form, the CDR3 reads TGTGCCAGCAGCCAAGGGTTAGGAGAAAACTATGGCTACACCTTC.

The rearrangement links TRBV7-2 to TRBJ1-1, with D possibly matching TRBD1 (6 bases). Germline lookup yields CDR1 SGHTA and CDR2 FQGNSA. The CDR3 covers 12 residues. Trimming removed 6 bases from V and 7 bases from J, with 12 bases in between. For the CDR3, the DNA is TGTGCCAGCAGATGGGGGGGCAGTGAAGCTTTCTTT. It encodes CASRWGGSEAFF.

This chain uses TRBV29-1 with TRBJ2-3; D not resolved. V lost 6 bases and J lost 0, with 13 bases in between. CDR3 length: 14 amino acids. The germline V gene encodes CDR1 SQVTM and CDR2 ANQGSEA. CDR3 sequence: CSVGRPTSTDTQYF. The CDR3 nucleotides read TGCAGCGTAGGACGGCCAACTAGCACAGATACGCAGTATTTT.

The chain links TRBV29-1 to TRBJ2-5; possibly TRBD1 for D (5 bases). V was shortened by 3 bases and J by 5 bases, with 16 bases between the two germline ends. CDR1 and CDR2 from the germline V gene are SQVTM and ANQGSEA. CDR3 length: 14 residues. CDR3 nucleotide sequence: TGCAGCGTTGATCTGGCCAGGGCCTGGGAGACCCAGTACTTC. This codes for CSVDLARAWETQYF.

This clonotype turned up a few times. Just one base apart from a much larger clone, this may be a read error. This sequence joins TRBV30 and TRBJ2-3; 8 positions match TRBD1. The CDR3 is made up of 12 amino acids. Germline loops: CDR1 GTSNPN, CDR2 SVGIG (reference sequence). CDR3 nucleotide sequence: TGTGGCTGGACAGGGAGATCAGATACGCAGTATTTT. It encodes CGWTGRSDTQYF. Complete variable domain (other parts from reference TRBV30 and TRBJ2-3): SQTIHQWPATLVQPVGSPLSLECTVEGTSNPNLYWYRQAAGRGLQLLFYSVGIGQISSEVPQNLSASRPQDRQFILSSKKLLLSDSGFYLCGWTGRSDTQYFGPGTRLTVL.

This sequence joins TRBV5-4 and TRBJ1-3, with 9 bases that match TRBD1. The germline V gene has CDR1 SGHNT and CDR2 YYREEE (reference sequence). V shed 2 bases, J shed 0 bases, and the junction held 3 bases outside the gene matches. This CDR3 comprises 16 residues. The CDR3 reads CASSFGTGFSGNTIYF. In DNA form, the CDR3 reads TGTGCCAGCAGCTTTGGGACAGGGTTCTCTGGAAACACCATATATTTT.

The chain has TRBV29-1 and TRBJ1-1; 8 bases map to TRBD1. Germline V CDR1 and CDR2: SQVTM, ANQGSEA. This CDR3 is built from 14 residues. V was clipped by 4 bases and J by 3 bases; unmatched bases: 7. CDR3 residues: CSVGQGYGYTEAFF. The CDR3 region has the DNA TGCAGCGTTGGACAGGGGTATGGCTACACTGAAGCTTTCTTT.

This clonotype was picked up many times. The chain is built from TRBV6-1 and TRBJ1-2; D is perhaps TRBD1 (6 bases). Trimming removed 8 bases at V and 0 bases at J, with 10 bases between. CDR3 length: 13 residues. Looked up from germline, CDR1 is MNHNS and CDR2 is SASEGT. CDR3 residues: CASHRVANYGYTF. The CDR3 nucleotides are TGTGCCAGCCACAGGGTAGCTAACTATGGCTACACCTTC.

The chain couples TRBV11-1 to TRBJ2-1; 7 bases are shared with TRBD2. V shed 6 bases and J 4 bases; nucleotides not matched to a gene: 9. Germline V gene data show CDR1 as SGHAT and CDR2 as FQDESV (reference sequence). The CDR3 length is 15 residues. CDR3 sequence: CASSFPGGRYNEQFF. Here the CDR3 DNA reads TGTGCCAGCAGTTTTCCGGGAGGACGATACAATGAGCAGTTCTTC.

At least ten counts were recorded for this clonotype. The chain joins TRBV9 to TRBJ1-2; 7 bases agree with TRBD1. This CDR3 is built from 15 residues. V gave up 0 bases and J gave up 4 bases; unmatched junction bases: 6. Per the germline V gene, CDR1 is SGDLS and CDR2 is YYNGEE. The CDR3 DNA sequence: TGTGCCAGCAGCGTAGCTCCCGACAGGGCCTATGGCTACACCTTC. It codes for CASSVAPDRAYGYTF.

This clonotype was seen ten or more times. The gene calls are TRBV20-1 and TRBJ1-6, with a possible D match to TRBD1 (5 bases). From germline, CDR1 is DFQATT and CDR2 SNEGSKA (reference sequence). The CDR3 extends over 14 amino acids. Trimming removed 3 bases at V and 7 bases at J, with 13 bases between. In DNA form, the CDR3 reads TGCAGTGCTAGCATAGACAGCAGAAATTCACCCCTCCACTTT. Protein sequence: CSASIDSRNSPLHF.